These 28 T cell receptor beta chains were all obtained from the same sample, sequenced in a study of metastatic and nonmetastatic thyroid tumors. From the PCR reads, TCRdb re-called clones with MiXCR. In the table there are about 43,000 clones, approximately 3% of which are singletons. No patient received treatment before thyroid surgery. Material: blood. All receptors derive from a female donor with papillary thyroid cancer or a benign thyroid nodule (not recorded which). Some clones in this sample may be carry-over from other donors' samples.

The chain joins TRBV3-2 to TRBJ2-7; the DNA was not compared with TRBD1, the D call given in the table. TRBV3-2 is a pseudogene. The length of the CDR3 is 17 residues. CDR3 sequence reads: CASSHPSGTLKAHEQYF. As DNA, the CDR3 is TGTGCCAGCAGCCACCCCTCCGGGACACTTAAGGCTCACGAGCAGTACTTC.

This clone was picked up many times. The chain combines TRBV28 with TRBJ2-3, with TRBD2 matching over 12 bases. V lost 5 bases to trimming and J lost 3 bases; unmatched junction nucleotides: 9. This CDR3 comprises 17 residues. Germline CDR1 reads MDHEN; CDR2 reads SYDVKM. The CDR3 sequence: CASSPRTSGIVTDTQYF. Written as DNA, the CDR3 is TGTGCCAGCAGTCCACGGACTAGCGGGATAGTAACAGATACGCAGTATTTT.

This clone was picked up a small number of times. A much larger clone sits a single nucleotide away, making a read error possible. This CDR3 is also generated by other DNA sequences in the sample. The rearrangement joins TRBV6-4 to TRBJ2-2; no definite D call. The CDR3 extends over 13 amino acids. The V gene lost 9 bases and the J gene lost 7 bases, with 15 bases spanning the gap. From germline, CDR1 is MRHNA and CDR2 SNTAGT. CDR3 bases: TGTGCCAGTAGTAACTCGGACGGCGGGGAGCTGTTTTTT. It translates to CASSNSDGGELFF.

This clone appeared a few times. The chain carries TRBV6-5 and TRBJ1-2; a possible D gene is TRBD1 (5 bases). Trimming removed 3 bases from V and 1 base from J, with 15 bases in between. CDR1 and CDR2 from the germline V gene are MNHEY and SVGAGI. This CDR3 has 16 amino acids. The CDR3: CASSYSRMGDNYGYTF. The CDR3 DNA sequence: TGTGCCAGCAGTTATTCTAGGATGGGGGATAACTATGGCTACACCTTC.

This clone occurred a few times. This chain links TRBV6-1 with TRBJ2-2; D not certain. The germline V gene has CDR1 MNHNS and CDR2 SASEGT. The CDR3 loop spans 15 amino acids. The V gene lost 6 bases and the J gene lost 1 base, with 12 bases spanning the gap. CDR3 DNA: TGTGCCAGCAGCCGATCGAAAGAGAACACCGGGGAGCTGTTTTTT. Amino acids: CASSRSKENTGELFF.

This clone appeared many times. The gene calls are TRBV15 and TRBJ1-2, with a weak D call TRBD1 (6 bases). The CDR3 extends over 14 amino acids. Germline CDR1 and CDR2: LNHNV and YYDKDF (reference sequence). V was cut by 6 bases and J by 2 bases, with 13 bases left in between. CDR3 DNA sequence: TGTGCCACCAGTCGGGGGGGGGCCAACTATGGCTACACCTTC. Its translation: CATSRGGANYGYTF.

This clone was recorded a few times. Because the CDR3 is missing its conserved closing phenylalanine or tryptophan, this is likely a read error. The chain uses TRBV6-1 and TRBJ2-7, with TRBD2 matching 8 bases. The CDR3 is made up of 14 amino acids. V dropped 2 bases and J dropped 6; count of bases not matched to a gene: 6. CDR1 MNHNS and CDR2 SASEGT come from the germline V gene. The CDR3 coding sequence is TGTGCCAGCAGTGAAATGCGGGAGGCGGTCGAGCAGTACCTC. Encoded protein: CASSEMREAVEQYL.

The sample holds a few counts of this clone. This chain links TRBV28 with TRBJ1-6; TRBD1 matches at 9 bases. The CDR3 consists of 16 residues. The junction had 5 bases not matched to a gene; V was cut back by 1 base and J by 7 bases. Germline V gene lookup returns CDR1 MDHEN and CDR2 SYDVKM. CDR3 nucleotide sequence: TGTGCCAGCAGTTTATCGGGGACAGGGTCAAATTCACCCCTCCACTTT. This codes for CASSLSGTGSNSPLHF.

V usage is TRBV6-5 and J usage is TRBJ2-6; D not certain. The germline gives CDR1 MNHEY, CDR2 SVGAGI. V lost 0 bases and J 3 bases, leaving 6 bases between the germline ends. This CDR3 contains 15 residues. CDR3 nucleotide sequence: TGTGCCAGCAGTTACTCGACCGATGGGGCCAACGTCCTGACTTTC. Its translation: CASSYSTDGANVLTF.

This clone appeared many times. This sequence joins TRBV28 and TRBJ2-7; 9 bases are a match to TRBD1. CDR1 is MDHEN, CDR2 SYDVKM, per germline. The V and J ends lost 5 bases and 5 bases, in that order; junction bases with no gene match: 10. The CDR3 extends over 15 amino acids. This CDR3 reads CASSDPGQGGNEQYF. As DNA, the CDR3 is TGTGCCAGCAGTGACCCGGGACAGGGAGGAAACGAGCAGTACTTC. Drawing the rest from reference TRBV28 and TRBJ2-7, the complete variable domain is DVKVTQSSRYLVKRTGEKVFLECVQDMDHENMFWYRQDPGLGLRLIYFSYDVKMKEKGDIPEGYSVSREKKERFSLILESASTNQTSMYLCASSDPGQGGNEQYFGPGTRLTVT.

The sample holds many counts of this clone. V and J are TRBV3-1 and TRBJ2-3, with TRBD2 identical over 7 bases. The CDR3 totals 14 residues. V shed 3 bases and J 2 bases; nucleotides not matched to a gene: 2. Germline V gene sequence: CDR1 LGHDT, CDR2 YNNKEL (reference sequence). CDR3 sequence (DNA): TGTGCCAGCAGCCAGCGGGAGAACACAGATACGCAGTATTTT. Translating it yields CASSQRENTDTQYF.

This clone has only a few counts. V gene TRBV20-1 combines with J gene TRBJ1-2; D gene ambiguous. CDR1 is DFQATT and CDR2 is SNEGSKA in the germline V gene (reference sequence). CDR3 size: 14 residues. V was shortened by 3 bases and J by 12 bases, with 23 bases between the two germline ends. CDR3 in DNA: TGCAGTGCTAGTCCTCCCTCTGTGATTCTCCGACACACCTTC. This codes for CSASPPSVILRHTF.

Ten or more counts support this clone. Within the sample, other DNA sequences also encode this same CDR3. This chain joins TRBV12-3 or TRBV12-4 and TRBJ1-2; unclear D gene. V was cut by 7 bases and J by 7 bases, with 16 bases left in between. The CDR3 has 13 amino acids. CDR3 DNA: TGTGCCAGCAATCCCGACACCCGAGGTGGCTACACCTTC. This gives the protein CASNPDTRGGYTF.

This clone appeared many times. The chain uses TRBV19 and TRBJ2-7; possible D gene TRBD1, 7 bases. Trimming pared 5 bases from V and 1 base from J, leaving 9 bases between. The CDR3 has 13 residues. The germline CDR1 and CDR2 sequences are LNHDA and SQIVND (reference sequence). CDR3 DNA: TGTGCCAGTAGTGCGGGACAGTCCTACGAGCAGTACTTC. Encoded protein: CASSAGQSYEQYF. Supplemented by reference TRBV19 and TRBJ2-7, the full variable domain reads DGGITQSPKYLFRKEGQNVTLSCEQNLNHDAMYWYRQDPGQGLRLIYYSQIVNDFQKGDIAEGYSVSREKKESFPLTVTSAQKNPTAFYLCASSAGQSYEQYFGPGTRLTVT.

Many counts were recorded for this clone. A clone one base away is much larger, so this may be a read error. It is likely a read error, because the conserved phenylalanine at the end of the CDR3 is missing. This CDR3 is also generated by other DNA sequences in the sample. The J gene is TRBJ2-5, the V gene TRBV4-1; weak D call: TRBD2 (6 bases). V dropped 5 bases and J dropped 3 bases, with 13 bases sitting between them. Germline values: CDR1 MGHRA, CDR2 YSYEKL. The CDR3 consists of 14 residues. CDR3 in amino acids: CASSRGLREETQYS. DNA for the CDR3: TGCGCCAGCAGCAGGGGACTTAGGGAAGAGACCCAGTACTCC.

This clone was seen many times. CDR3 coding DNA: TGTGCTAGTGGACCCACAGTGTCCGGAATCAATGAGCAGTTCTTC. It translates to CASGPTVSGINEQFF. The J gene is TRBJ2-1, the V gene TRBV12-5; D not resolved. Trimming removed 6 bases from V and 6 bases from J, with 18 bases in between. Germline CDR1 is LGHNT and CDR2 is FRNRAP. The CDR3 has 15 residues. The full variable domain, rest sourced from reference TRBV12-5 and TRBJ2-1, is DARVTQTPRHKVTEMGQEVTMRCQPILGHNTVFWYRQTMMQGLELLAYFRNRAPLDDSGMPKDRFSAEMPDATLATLKIQPSEPRDSAVYFCASGPTVSGINEQFFGPGTRLTVL.

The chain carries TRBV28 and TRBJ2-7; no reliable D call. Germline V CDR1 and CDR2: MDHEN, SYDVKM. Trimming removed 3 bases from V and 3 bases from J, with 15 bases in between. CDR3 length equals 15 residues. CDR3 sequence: CASSFGRRKIYEQYF. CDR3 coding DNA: TGTGCCAGCAGTTTCGGGCGGAGAAAGATCTACGAGCAGTACTTC.

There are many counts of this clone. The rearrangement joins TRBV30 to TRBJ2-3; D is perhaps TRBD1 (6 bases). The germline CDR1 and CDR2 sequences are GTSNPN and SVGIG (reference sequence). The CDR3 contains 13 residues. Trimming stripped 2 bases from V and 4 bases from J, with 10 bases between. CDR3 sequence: CAWSTGFPDTQYF. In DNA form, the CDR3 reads TGTGCCTGGAGTACAGGGTTTCCAGATACGCAGTATTTT.

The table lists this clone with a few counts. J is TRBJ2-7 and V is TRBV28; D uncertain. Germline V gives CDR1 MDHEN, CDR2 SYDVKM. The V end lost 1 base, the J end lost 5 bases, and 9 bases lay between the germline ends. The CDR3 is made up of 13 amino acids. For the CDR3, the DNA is TGTGCCAGCAGTTTATCTCGAGTCAACGAGCAGTACTTC. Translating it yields CASSLSRVNEQYF.

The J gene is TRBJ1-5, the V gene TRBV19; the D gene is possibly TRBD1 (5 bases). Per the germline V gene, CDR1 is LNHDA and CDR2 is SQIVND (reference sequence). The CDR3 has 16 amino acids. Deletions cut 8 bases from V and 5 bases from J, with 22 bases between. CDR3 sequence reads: CASRKRRQRVDQPQHF. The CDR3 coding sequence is TGTGCCAGTCGCAAACGGAGACAGCGGGTGGATCAGCCCCAGCATTTT.

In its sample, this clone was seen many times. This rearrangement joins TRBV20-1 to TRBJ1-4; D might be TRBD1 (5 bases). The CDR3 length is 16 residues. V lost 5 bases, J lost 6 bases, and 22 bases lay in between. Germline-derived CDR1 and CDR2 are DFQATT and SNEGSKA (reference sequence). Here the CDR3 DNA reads TGCAGTGCTCCCAGAGCGGGGGGGATTACTGATGAAAAACTGTTTTTT. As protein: CSAPRAGGITDEKLFF.

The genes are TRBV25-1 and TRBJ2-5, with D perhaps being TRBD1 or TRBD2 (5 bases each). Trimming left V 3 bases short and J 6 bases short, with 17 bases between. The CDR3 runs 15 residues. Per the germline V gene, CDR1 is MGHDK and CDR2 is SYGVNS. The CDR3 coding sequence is TGTGCCAGCAGTGACGCGGGCCGAGGGGAGAAGACCCAGTACTTC. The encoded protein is CASSDAGRGEKTQYF.

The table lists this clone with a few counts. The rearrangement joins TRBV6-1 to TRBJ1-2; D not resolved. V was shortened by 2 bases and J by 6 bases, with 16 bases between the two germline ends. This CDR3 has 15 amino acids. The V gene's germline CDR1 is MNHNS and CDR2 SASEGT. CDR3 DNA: TGTGCCAGCAGTGAATGCAGCGAGGGTATCAATGGCTACACCTTC. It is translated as CASSECSEGINGYTF.

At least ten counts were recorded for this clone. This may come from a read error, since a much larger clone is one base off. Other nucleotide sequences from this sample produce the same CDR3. The CDR3: CAWGLRDEHSGNTIYF. The CDR3 nucleotides are TGCGCCTGGGGGCTCCGGGACGAACACTCTGGAAACACCATATATTTT. This sequence joins TRBV30 and TRBJ1-3, with D maybe TRBD1 (6 bases). Germline V CDR1 and CDR2: GTSNPN, SVGIG (reference sequence). The CDR3 contains 16 residues.

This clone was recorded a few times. The CDR3 reads CASSLLAGYEQYF. CDR3 nucleotides: TGTGCCAGCAGCTTACTAGCGGGATACGAGCAGTACTTC. The V call is TRBV7-9, the J call TRBJ2-7; 9 bases agree with TRBD2. The CDR3 contains 13 residues. Germline assignment: CDR1 SEHNR and CDR2 FQNEAQ (reference sequence). Trimming cost V 2 bases and J 4 bases; bases outside gene matches: 0.

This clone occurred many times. CDR3 DNA sequence: TGCAGTGCTAGCGTCGGGATTGAGACCCAGTACTTC. Its protein is CSASVGIETQYF. V gene TRBV20-1 combines with J gene TRBJ2-5, with TRBD2 as a possible D gene (5 bases). CDR1 is DFQATT, CDR2 SNEGSKA, per germline (reference sequence). V was pared by 3 bases and J by 5 bases, with 10 bases between. The CDR3 contains 12 residues.

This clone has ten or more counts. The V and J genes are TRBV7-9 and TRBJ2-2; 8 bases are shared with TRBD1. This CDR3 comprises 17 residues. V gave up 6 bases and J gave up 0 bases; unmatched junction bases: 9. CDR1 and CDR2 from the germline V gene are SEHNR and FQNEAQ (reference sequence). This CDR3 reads CASRSDRGNANTGELFF. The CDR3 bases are TGTGCCAGCAGATCTGACAGGGGTAACGCGAACACCGGGGAGCTGTTTTTT.

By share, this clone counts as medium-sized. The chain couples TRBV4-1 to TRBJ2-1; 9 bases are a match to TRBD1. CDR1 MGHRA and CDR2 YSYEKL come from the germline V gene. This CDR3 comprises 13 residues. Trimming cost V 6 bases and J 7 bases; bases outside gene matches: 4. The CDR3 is CASRGTGRNEQFF. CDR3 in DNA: TGCGCCAGCAGGGGGACAGGGCGGAATGAGCAGTTCTTC.